The TCR beta chain described here comes from a study of cytomegalovirus exposure and HLA in healthy donors. PCR involved 60 Vbeta and 13 Jbeta primers. Libraries were prepared by immunoSEQ multiplex PCR; TCRdb keeps only in-frame clonotypes and omits some of them. Among 40,000 to 55,000 clones, about three quarters were seen once, and the ten largest hold around 8%. This TCR was recovered from a man aged 25 to 40 in good health and CMV-seropositive. Sequencing was performed on PBMCs.

The CDR3 loop reads CATSRVPGQTTKSSGNTIYF. Here the CDR3 DNA reads TGTGCCACCAGCAGAGTCCCGGGACAGACCACTAAATCCTCTGGAAACACCATATATTTT. The chain uses TRBV15 and TRBJ1-3, with TRBD1 identical over 7 bases. The germline V gene encodes CDR1 LNHNV and CDR2 YYDKDF (reference sequence). CDR3 length equals 20 residues. V lost 1 base and J lost 0; bases outside the gene matches: 15.